This T cell receptor beta chain comes out of a study of T cell clones after liver transplantation. Study details: Post-transplant blood was tracked for graft-donor-reactive T cell clones identified in a pre-transplant mixed lymphocyte reaction. As an antigen-independent comparator, third-party-reactive TCRbeta sequences came from pre-transplant mixed lymphocyte reactions. Draws occurred before transplant, before withdrawal, and after complete or failed withdrawal.

This clone was counted a single time. Germline-derived CDR1 and CDR2 are SGHTA and FQGNSA. The CDR3 is 13 residues long. J gave up 2 bases and V 5 bases, and 3 bases lay outside the gene matches. Profiling relied on immunoSEQ multiplex PCR, and the TCRdb table lists in-frame clones only, not all of them. Found here are 77,000 or so clones, roughly 80% of them singletons; the top ten hold approximately 0.81%. The sequence derives from a human patient who received a liver transplant. The graft donor may account for some of the T cells. The gene calls are TRBV7-2 and TRBJ2-7; 7 nucleotides agree with TRBD1. The input for sequencing was CD4+ T cells from blood, taken 12 months after liver transplant. CDR3 sequence: CASSVGQAYEQYF. In DNA form, the CDR3 reads TGTGCCAGCAGCGTCGGACAGGCCTACGAGCAGTACTTC.